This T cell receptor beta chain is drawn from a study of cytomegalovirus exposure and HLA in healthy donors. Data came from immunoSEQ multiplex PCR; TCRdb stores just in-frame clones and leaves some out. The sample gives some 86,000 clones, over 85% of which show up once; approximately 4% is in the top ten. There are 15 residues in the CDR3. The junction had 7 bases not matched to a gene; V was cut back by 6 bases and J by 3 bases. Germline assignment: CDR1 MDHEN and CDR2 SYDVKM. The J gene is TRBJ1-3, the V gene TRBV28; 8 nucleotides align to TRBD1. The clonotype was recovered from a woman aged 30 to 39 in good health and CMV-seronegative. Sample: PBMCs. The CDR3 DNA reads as TGTGCCAGCAGCCCCCAGGGGGCCGGTGGAAACACCATATATTTT. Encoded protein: CASSPQGAGGNTIYF. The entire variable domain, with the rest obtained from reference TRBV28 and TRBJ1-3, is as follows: DVKVTQSSRYLVKRTGEKVFLECVQDMDHENMFWYRQDPGLGLRLIYFSYDVKMKEKGDIPEGYSVSREKKERFSLILESASTNQTSMYLCASSPQGAGGNTIYFGEGSWLTVV.